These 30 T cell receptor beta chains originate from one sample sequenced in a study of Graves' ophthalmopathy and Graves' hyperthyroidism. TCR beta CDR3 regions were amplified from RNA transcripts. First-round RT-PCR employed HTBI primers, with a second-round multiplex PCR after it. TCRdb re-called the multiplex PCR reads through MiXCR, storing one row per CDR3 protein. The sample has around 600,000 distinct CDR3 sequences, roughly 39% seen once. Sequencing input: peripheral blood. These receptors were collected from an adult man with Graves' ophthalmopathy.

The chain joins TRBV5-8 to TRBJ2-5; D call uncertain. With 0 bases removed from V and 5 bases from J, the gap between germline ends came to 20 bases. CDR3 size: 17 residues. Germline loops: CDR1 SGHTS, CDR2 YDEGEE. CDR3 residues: CASSLVLWQSKEETQYF. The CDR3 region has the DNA TGTGCCAGCAGCTTGGTGCTTTGGCAGTCGAAGGAGGAGACCCAGTACTTC.

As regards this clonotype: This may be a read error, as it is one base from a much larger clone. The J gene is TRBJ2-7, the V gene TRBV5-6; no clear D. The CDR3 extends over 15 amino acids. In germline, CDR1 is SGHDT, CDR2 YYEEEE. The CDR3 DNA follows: TGTGCCAGCAGCTTCGGCTTCTCCGGCTCCTACGAGCAGTGCTTC. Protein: CASSFGFSGSYEQCF.

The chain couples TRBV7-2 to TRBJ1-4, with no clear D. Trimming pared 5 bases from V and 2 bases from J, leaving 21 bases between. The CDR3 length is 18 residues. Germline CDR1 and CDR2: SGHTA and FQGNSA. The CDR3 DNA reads TGTGCCAGCAGCCAAGAGGGAGGGCTGGGGAAGACTAATGAAAAACTGTTTTTT. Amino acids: CASSQEGGLGKTNEKLFF.

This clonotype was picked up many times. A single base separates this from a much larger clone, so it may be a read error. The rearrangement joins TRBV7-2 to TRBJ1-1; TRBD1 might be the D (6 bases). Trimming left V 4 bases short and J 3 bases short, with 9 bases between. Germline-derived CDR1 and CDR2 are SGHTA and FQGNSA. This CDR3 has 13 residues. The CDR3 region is CASSSQGYTEAFF. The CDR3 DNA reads TGTGCCAGCAGCTCTCAGGGGTACACTGAAGCTTTCTTT.

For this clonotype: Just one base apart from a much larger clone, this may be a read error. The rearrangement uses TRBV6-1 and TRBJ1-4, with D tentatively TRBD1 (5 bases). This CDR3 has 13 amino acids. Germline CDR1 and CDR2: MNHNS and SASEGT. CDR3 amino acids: CASTGTENEKLLF. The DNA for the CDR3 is TGTGCCAGCACCGGGACTGAGAATGAAAAACTGCTTTTT.

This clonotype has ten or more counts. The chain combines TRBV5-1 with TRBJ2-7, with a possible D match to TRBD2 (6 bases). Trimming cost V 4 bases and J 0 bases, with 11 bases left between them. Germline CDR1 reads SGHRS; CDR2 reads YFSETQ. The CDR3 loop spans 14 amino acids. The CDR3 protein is CASSIRGVSYEQYF. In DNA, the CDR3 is TGCGCCAGCAGCATACGCGGGGTCTCCTACGAGCAGTACTTC.

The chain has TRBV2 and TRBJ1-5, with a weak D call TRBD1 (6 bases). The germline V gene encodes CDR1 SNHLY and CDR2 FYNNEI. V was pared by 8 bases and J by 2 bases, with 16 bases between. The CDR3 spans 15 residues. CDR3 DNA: TGTGCCAGCTCACCACGGCCAGGGGGCAATCAGCCCCAGCATTTT. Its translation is CASSPRPGGNQPQHF.

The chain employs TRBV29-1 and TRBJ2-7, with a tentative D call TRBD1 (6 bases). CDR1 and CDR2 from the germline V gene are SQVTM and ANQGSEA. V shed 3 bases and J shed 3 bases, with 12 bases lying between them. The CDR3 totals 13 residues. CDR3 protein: CSVDGAGDYEQYF. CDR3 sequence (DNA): TGCAGCGTTGATGGAGCAGGGGACTACGAGCAGTACTTC.

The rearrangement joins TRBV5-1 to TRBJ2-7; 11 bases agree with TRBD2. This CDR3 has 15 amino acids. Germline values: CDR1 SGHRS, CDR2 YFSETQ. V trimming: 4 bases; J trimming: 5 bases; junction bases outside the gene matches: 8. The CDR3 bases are TGCGCCAGCAGCGTGGAGACTAGCGGGAACAACGAGCAGTACTTC. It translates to CASSVETSGNNEQYF.

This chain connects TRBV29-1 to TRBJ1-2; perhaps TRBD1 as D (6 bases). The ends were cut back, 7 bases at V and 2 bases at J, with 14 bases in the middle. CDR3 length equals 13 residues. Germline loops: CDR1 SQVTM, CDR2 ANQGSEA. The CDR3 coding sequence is TGCAGCGCGGGAACAGGGCCAAACTATGGCTACACCTTC. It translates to CSAGTGPNYGYTF.

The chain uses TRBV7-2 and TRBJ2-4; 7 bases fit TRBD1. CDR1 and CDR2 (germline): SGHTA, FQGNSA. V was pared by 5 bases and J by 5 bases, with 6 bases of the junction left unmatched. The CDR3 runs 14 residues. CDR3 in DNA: TGTGCCAGCAGCCTCGGACAGGTCCAAAACATTCAGTACTTC. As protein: CASSLGQVQNIQYF.

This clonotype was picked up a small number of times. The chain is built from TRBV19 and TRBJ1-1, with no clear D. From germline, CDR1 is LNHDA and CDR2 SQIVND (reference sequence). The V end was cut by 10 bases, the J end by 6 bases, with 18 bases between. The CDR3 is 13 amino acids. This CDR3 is CAMGRFVVAEAFF. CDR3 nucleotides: TGTGCCATGGGCAGGTTCGTAGTCGCTGAAGCTTTCTTT.

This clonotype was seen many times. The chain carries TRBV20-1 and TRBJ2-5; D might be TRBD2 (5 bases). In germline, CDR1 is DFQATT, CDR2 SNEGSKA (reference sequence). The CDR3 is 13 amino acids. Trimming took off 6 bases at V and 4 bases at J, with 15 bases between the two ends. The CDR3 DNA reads TGCAGTGCCATACTAGTTAAGGGAGAGACCCAGTACTTC. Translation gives CSAILVKGETQYF.

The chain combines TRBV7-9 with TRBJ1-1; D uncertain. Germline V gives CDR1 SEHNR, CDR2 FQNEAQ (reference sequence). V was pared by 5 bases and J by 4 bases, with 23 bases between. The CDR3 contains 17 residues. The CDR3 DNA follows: TGTGCCAGCAGCCAAGTTCTATCAGAAAATTTCTTCACTGAAGCTTTCTTT. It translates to CASSQVLSENFFTEAFF.

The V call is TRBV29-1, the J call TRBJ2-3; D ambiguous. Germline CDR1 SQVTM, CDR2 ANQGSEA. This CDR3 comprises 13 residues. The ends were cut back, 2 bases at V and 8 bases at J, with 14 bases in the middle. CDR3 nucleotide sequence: TGCAGCGTTGAAAGGCAGGTTGAAGGTACGCAGTATTTT. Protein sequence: CSVERQVEGTQYF.

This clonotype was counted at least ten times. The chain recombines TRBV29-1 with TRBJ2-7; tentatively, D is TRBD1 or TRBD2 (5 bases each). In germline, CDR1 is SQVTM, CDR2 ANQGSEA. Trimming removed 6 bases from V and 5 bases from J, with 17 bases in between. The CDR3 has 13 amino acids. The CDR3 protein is CSVEGTVRHEQYF. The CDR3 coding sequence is TGCAGCGTCGAGGGGACCGTACGCCACGAGCAGTACTTC.

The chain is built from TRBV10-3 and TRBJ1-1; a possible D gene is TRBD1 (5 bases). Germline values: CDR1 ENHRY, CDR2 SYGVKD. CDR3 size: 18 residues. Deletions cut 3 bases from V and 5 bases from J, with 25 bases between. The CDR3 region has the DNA TGTGCCATCAGTGATTCCCGGGGCAGGGTCCATTTCAAAACTGAAGCTTTCTTT. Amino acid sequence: CAISDSRGRVHFKTEAFF.

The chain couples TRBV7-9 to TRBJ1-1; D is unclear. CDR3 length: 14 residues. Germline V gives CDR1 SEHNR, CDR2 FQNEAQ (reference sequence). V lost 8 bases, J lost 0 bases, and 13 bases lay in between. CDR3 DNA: TGTGCCAGCGCCCAACAGCTCATGAACACTGAAGCTTTCTTT. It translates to CASAQQLMNTEAFF.

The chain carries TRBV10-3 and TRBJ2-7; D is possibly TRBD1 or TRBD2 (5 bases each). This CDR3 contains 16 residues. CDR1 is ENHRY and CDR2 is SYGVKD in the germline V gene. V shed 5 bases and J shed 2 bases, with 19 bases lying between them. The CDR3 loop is CAISSTSGTPTYEQYF. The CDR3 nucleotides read TGTGCCATCAGTAGTACCTCCGGGACCCCTACCTACGAGCAGTACTTC.

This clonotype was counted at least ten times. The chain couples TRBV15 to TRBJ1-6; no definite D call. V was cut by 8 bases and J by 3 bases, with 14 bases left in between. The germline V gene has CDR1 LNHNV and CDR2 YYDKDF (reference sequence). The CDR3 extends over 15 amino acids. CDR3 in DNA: TGTGCCACCGGAGGACGACCGAACTATAATTCACCCCTCCACTTT. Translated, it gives CATGGRPNYNSPLHF.

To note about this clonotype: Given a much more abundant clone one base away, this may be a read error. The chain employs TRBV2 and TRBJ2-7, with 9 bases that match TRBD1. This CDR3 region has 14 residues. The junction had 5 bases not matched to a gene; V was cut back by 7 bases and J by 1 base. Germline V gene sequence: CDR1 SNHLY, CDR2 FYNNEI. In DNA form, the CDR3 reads TGTGCCAGCACCGGACAGGGGATATCCTACGAGCAGTACTTC. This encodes CASTGQGISYEQYF. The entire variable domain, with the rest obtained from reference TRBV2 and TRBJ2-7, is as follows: EPEVTQTPSHQVTQMGQEVILRCVPISNHLYFYWYRQILGQKVEFLVSFYNNEISEKSEIFDDQFSVERPDGSNFTLKIRSTKLEDSAMYFCASTGQGISYEQYFGPGTRLTVT.

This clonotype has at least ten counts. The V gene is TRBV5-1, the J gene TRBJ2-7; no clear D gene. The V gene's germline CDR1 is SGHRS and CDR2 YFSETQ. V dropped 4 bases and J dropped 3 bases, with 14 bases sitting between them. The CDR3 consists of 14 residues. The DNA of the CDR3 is TGCGCCAGCAGCCCCCTGGGCAATCTCTACGAGCAGTACTTC. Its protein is CASSPLGNLYEQYF.

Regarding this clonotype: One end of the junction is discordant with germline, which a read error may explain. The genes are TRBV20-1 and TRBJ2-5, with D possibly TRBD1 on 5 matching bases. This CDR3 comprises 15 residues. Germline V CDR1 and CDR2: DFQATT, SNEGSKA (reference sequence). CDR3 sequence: CSARVPRGLQEPQYF. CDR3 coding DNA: TGCAGTGCTAGAGTGCCAAGGGGTTTACAAGAGCCCCAGTACTTC.

The CDR3 region is CASSEGRGSPLHF. The CDR3 bases are TGTGCCAGCAGTGAGGGGCGTGGATCACCCCTCCACTTT. The chain employs TRBV25-1 and TRBJ1-6, with D perhaps TRBD1 (5 bases). Trimming removed 3 bases at V and 10 bases at J, with 10 bases between. The CDR3 contains 13 residues. The germline V gene has CDR1 MGHDK and CDR2 SYGVNS.

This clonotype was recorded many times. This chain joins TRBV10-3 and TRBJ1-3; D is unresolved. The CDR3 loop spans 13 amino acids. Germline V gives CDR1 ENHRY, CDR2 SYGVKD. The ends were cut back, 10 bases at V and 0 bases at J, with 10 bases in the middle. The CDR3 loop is CATYSGSGNTIYF. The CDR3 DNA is TGTGCCACCTACTCCGGCTCTGGAAACACCATATATTTT.

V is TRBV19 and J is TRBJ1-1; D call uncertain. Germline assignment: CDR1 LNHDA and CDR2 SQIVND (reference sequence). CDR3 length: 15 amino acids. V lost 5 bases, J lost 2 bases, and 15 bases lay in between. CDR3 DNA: TGTGCCAGTAGTGATATGTGGTCGTCAAACACTGAAGCTTTCTTT. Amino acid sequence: CASSDMWSSNTEAFF.

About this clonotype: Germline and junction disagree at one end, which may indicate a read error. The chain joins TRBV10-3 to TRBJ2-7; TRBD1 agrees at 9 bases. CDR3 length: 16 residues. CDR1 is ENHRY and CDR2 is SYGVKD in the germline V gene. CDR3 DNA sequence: TGTGCCAGCAGTTTATCGGGGGACAGGGCCGCCTACGAGCAGTACTTC. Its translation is CASSLSGDRAAYEQYF.

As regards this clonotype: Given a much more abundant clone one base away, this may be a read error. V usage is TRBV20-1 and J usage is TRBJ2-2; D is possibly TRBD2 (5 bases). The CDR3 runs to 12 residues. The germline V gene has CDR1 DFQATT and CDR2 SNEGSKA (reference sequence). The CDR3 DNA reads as TGCAGTGTAACAGCGAACACCGGGGAGCTGCTTTTT. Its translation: CSVTANTGELLF.

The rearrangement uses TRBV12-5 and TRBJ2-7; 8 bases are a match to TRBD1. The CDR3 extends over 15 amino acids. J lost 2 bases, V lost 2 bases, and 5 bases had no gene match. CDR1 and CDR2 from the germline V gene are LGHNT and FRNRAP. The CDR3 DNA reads TGTGCTAGTGGTTTGCCCGGACAGGGTCCCTACGAGCAGTACTTC. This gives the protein CASGLPGQGPYEQYF.

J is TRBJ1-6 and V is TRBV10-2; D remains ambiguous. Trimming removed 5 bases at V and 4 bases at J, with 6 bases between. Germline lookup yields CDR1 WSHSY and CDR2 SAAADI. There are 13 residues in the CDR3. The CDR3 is CASSQDYNSPLHF. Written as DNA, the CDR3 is TGCGCCAGCAGTCAGGATTATAATTCACCCCTCCACTTT.